This T cell receptor (beta chain) was profiled in a study of cytomegalovirus exposure and HLA in healthy donors (TCRdb year 2017). Background on the whole study: According to a later analysis, the 110 or so validation repertoires were produced on the same platform as the 700 or so repertoires of the first cohort. Besides the first cohort of roughly 640 subjects, a separate validation cohort made up of 95 to 150 different subjects was used. High-throughput TCR immunosequencing, statistical association of individual TCRs with disease status, and machine learning were combined to predict cytomegalovirus infection status. The study was designed to test whether signatures of past pathogen exposure could be identified by cataloging public T cell receptors. Findings and caveats that apply to the study as a whole: While some public TCRs were present in many individuals, most TCR sequences turned up only very rarely across donors. In vitro tests confirmed that three of the cytomegalovirus-associated TCR beta chains recognize cytomegalovirus antigens. The classifier was reported to diagnose cytomegalovirus status with high specificity and sensitivity in both the original and validation cohorts. It was suggested by the authors that the approach could potentially be generalized to other disease states and immunological phenotypes. Of the cluster scores, roughly 95% were above 0 in a later analysis, which found that TCRs clustered in the first cohort also tended to co-occur in the 120 or so validation repertoires. The validation cohort had no HLA typing available for a later analysis, so co-occurrence within that cohort was assessed over all 120 or so repertoires. The study listed 170 or so TCR beta chains as associated with cytomegalovirus.

Library preparation used the immunoSEQ multiplex PCR assay. As for the original processing: A statistical classification framework was built for diagnosing cytomegalovirus status from the catalog of TCR beta chain sequences. The table was pulled from immuneACCESS by TCRdb, which kept in-frame rearrangements only. Such tables lose some clones; where checked, under half of the loss comes from unresolved V genes, and the rest has no known cause. V, J and clone size are those of that table, while D and trimming were read from the DNA. The sample table contains more than 110,000 clones; only one count was recorded for roughly 86% of them. Over 1.1% of the sample comes from the top ten. Donors formed part of the validation cohort, which comprised 120 subjects and was distinct from the first cohort of some 700 subjects. Remarks on this clone: This clone's antigen is unknown. No per-base quality is available; no much larger clone lies one base away.

From the cysteine up to the phenylalanine, the CDR3 has a length of 14 residues. Only the CDR3 part of the read is kept: 42 bases, read in frame from the first base. A distance of 8 bases separates the germline ends of V and J, which lose 3 bases and 2 bases respectively. The germline V gene specifies MDHEN as CDR1 and SYDVKM as CDR2. The sequence is built from TRBV28 and TRBJ1-3, with TRBD1 tentatively as D gene (6 bases match). The TCR originated in a woman in her 30s in good health and CMV-seronegative. The source material was PBMCs. The CDR3 in this case is CASSFWGPGNTIYF. The nucleotide sequence reads TGTGCCAGCAGTTTTTGGGGGCCTGGAAACACCATATATTTT.